This is a list of T cell receptor beta chains from one sample in a study of blood T cell repertoires in COVID-19. The method was immunoSEQ multiplex PCR; TCRdb's version includes in-frame clones alone and lacks a portion of them. The sample holds 300,000 to 450,000 clones, 85% seen once. The source material was peripheral blood. These TCRs come from a woman aged 18-35 years with acute or convalescent COVID-19. Each CDR3 is given with its conserved first and last residue. A D gene is named only where the DNA matches it firmly. For some rows the clone size is stated as once, few or many, or as a class when expanded; others skip it.

j_call: TRBJ1-5; clone_size: -; v_call: TRBV30; d_call: -; cdr3_nt: TGTGCCTGGAGTGTACAGCACAGATCAAATCAGCCCCAGCATTTT; cdr3_aa: CAWSVQHRSNQPQHF
j_call: TRBJ1-6; clone_size: -; v_call: TRBV6-6; d_call: -; cdr3_nt: TGTGCCAGCAGACCTCCAGGGGAACTTAATTCACCCCTCCACTTT; cdr3_aa: CASRPPGELNSPLHF
j_call: TRBJ1-4; clone_size: -; v_call: TRBV19; d_call: -; cdr3_nt: TGTGCCAGTATTCCTAGGGGCAGGGGTAATGAAAAACTGTTTTTT; cdr3_aa: CASIPRGRGNEKLFF
j_call: TRBJ1-2; clone_size: once; v_call: TRBV2; d_call: -; cdr3_nt: TGTGCCAGCAGTGAAAGGCAGGGAGGTTTCTATGGCTACACCTTC; cdr3_aa: CASSERQGGFYGYTF
j_call: TRBJ1-4; clone_size: -; v_call: TRBV28; d_call: TRBD1; cdr3_nt: TGTGCCAGCATAACCGGTGGGACAGTAAATGAAAAACTGTTTTTT; cdr3_aa: CASITGGTVNEKLFF
j_call: TRBJ2-1; clone_size: -; v_call: TRBV2; d_call: -; cdr3_nt: TGTGCCAGCAGTGGGGTGTTGGAGGTTGAGCAGTTCTTC; cdr3_aa: CASSGVLEVEQFF
j_call: TRBJ1-5; clone_size: -; v_call: TRBV5-8; d_call: -; cdr3_nt: TGTGCCAGCAGCTTGTTGTCGGATCAGCCCCAGCATTTT; cdr3_aa: CASSLLSDQPQHF
j_call: TRBJ1-5; clone_size: -; v_call: TRBV6-1; d_call: -; cdr3_nt: TGTGCCAGCAGTGAGTGGACAGCCAATCAGCCCCAGCATTTT; cdr3_aa: CASSEWTANQPQHF
j_call: TRBJ2-7; clone_size: few; v_call: TRBV6-6; d_call: TRBD2; cdr3_nt: TGTGCCAGCAGCGGCCGGACTAGCGGGGAAGAGCAGCACTTC; cdr3_aa: CASSGRTSGEEQHF
j_call: TRBJ2-7; clone_size: -; v_call: TRBV4-1; d_call: TRBD1; cdr3_nt: TGCGCCAGCAGCCGGGGACAGCTCTACGAGCAGTACTTC; cdr3_aa: CASSRGQLYEQYF
j_call: TRBJ2-3; clone_size: once; v_call: TRBV4-2; d_call: TRBD2; cdr3_nt: TGTGCCAGCAGCCAAGTCGAACTAGCGGGACTTCCGGCCGGCGATACGCAGTATTTT; cdr3_aa: CASSQVELAGLPAGDTQYF
j_call: TRBJ1-1; clone_size: -; v_call: TRBV6-1; d_call: -; cdr3_nt: TGTGCCAGCAGTGACGAGGCCAGGGCCTTGCGTGGAGCTTTCTTT; cdr3_aa: CASSDEARALRGAFF
j_call: TRBJ1-2; clone_size: -; v_call: TRBV19; d_call: TRBD1; cdr3_nt: TGTGCCAGTAGTAAGGGGGCGGTTTATGGCTACACCTTC; cdr3_aa: CASSKGAVYGYTF
j_call: TRBJ1-1; clone_size: -; v_call: TRBV6-5; d_call: -; cdr3_nt: TGTGCCAGCAGTTACTCGACTCTAACGAACACTGAAGCTTTCTTT; cdr3_aa: CASSYSTLTNTEAFF
j_call: TRBJ2-7; clone_size: -; v_call: TRBV12-3/TRBV12-4; d_call: -; cdr3_nt: TGTGCCAGCAGTTCAGGGCCCTCCTACGAGCAGTACTTC; cdr3_aa: CASSSGPSYEQYF
j_call: TRBJ1-6; clone_size: few; v_call: TRBV2; d_call: TRBD1; cdr3_nt: TGTGCCAGCAGGGGACAGGAGGAGACGCCCCTCCACTTT; cdr3_aa: CASRGQEETPLHF
j_call: TRBJ2-2; clone_size: -; v_call: TRBV11-2; d_call: -; cdr3_nt: TGTGCCAGCAGCTTAAATAGTCAGGTCCCCGGGGAGCTGTTTTTT; cdr3_aa: CASSLNSQVPGELFF
j_call: TRBJ1-2; clone_size: -; v_call: TRBV5-1; d_call: -; cdr3_nt: TGCGCCAGCAGCTTGGTGGAAGTGACAGGTGGCTACACCTTC; cdr3_aa: CASSLVEVTGGYTF
j_call: TRBJ1-4; clone_size: -; v_call: TRBV10-2; d_call: -; cdr3_nt: TGCGCCAGCCGGCAGGGGTGGAATGAAAAACTGTTTTTT; cdr3_aa: CASRQGWNEKLFF
j_call: TRBJ2-7; clone_size: -; v_call: TRBV10-2; d_call: -; cdr3_nt: TGCGCCAGCTTGGGGGCGAGCTCCTACGAGCAGTACTTC; cdr3_aa: CASLGASSYEQYF
j_call: TRBJ1-1; clone_size: once; v_call: TRBV12-3/TRBV12-4; d_call: TRBD1; cdr3_nt: TGTGCCAGCATCCCATTCAGGGGGACTGAAGCTTTCTTT; cdr3_aa: CASIPFRGTEAFF
j_call: TRBJ2-6; clone_size: -; v_call: TRBV19; d_call: -; cdr3_nt: TGTGCCAGTAGTATTTGGACAACTGGGGCCAACGTCCTGACTTTC; cdr3_aa: CASSIWTTGANVLTF
j_call: TRBJ1-2; clone_size: -; v_call: TRBV7-2; d_call: -; cdr3_nt: TGTGCCAGCAGCTTAGAGTCGCAGAACTATGGCTACACCTTC; cdr3_aa: CASSLESQNYGYTF
j_call: TRBJ1-1; clone_size: -; v_call: TRBV4-1; d_call: -; cdr3_nt: TGCGCCAGCAGCCAAGAAGGAACAGCTGGACTGGCTGAAGCTTTCTTT; cdr3_aa: CASSQEGTAGLAEAFF
j_call: TRBJ2-3; clone_size: few; v_call: TRBV4-1; d_call: TRBD2; cdr3_nt: TGCGCCAGCAGTGTTGGACTAGCGGGTACAGATACGCAGTATTTT; cdr3_aa: CASSVGLAGTDTQYF
j_call: TRBJ1-1; clone_size: -; v_call: TRBV5-1; d_call: -; cdr3_nt: TGCGCCAGCAGCTCTGTGTGGGGTCCGGGGACTGAAGCTTTCTTT; cdr3_aa: CASSSVWGPGTEAFF
j_call: TRBJ2-1; clone_size: once; v_call: TRBV11-1; d_call: TRBD2; cdr3_nt: TGTGCCAGCAGCGGACGGACTAGTTACAATGAGCAGTTCTTC; cdr3_aa: CASSGRTSYNEQFF
j_call: TRBJ1-2; clone_size: once; v_call: TRBV7-9; d_call: -; cdr3_nt: TGTGCCAGCAGCCCCCAAGGCGGCTATGGCTACACCTTC; cdr3_aa: CASSPQGGYGYTF
j_call: TRBJ2-2; clone_size: -; v_call: TRBV27; d_call: -; cdr3_nt: TGTGCCAGCAGTCGGAAAGACAGGATTGCCGGGGAGCTGTTTTTT; cdr3_aa: CASSRKDRIAGELFF